One and the same sample provided the 15 T cell receptor beta chains below, sequenced in a study of CDR3 diversity in severe acne. TCRdb redid the calling of the PCR reads with MiXCR, one entry per CDR3 protein. The sample lists about 84,000 distinct CDR3 sequences; about 54% were seen once. Specimen: blood. These receptors came from a male donor in good health, without acne.

The sample holds a few counts of this clonotype. This chain uses TRBV24-1 with TRBJ2-7; 13 nucleotides match TRBD2. The CDR3 has 16 amino acids. Looked up from germline, CDR1 is KGHDR and CDR2 is SFDVKD. V dropped 3 bases and J dropped 9; count of bases not matched to a gene: 10. The CDR3 is CATSDPRLAGGSVQYF. The CDR3 nucleotides read TGTGCCACCAGTGATCCAAGACTAGCGGGGGGCTCGGTGCAGTACTTC.

The chain uses TRBV4-1 and TRBJ2-7, with 12 positions matching TRBD2. In germline, CDR1 is MGHRA, CDR2 YSYEKL. V was pared by 2 bases and J by 6 bases, with 11 bases of the junction left unmatched. The CDR3 has 17 residues. The CDR3 region has the DNA TGCGCCAGCAGCCAATTACCGGCCCTAGCGGGGGGGCTCGAGCAGTACTTC. This sequence encodes CASSQLPALAGGLEQYF.

The chain joins TRBV11-3 to TRBJ2-7; 8 bases match TRBD2. The CDR3 length is 16 residues. Germline V gene data show CDR1 as SGHNT and CDR2 as YENEEA. V shed 4 bases and J 5 bases; nucleotides not matched to a gene: 13. CDR3 sequence reads: CASSSRTLAGLDEQYF. CDR3 in DNA: TGTGCCAGCAGCTCCCGGACCTTAGCGGGACTGGACGAGCAGTACTTC.

This clonotype has only one observation. V gene TRBV3-1 combines with J gene TRBJ2-7; 9 nucleotides match TRBD2. Trimming cost V 1 base and J 2 bases; bases outside gene matches: 3. The V gene's germline CDR1 is LGHDT and CDR2 YNNKEL (reference sequence). The CDR3 contains 15 residues. In DNA, the CDR3 is TGTGCCAGCAGCCAAGGGCTAGCGGGGACCTACGAGCAGTACTTC. This sequence encodes CASSQGLAGTYEQYF.

As concerns this clonotype: As the CDR3 is not closed by the conserved phenylalanine or tryptophan, this likely results from a read error. The limits of the CDR3 on the DNA are not certain, so only TCRdb's listed CDR3 is given. The V call is TRBV20-1, the J call TRBJ2-2; TRBD2 reflects the table's D call only, with no check against the DNA. Germline V lookup: CDR1 DFQATT, CDR2 SNEGSKA (reference sequence). The CDR3 spans 16 amino acids, including both terminal residues. CDR3 sequence: CSARGLAGGNAGELFS.

This clonotype appeared many times. The genes are TRBV19 and TRBJ1-6; D gene unclear. Looked up from germline, CDR1 is LNHDA and CDR2 is SQIVND (reference sequence). This CDR3 region has 16 residues. Trimming left V 3 bases short and J 3 bases short, with 12 bases between. CDR3 sequence: CASSISRQHYNSPLHF. The CDR3 nucleotides are TGTGCCAGTAGTATTAGTCGTCAGCACTATAATTCACCCCTCCACTTT.

To note about this clonotype: One junction end does not reproduce the germline sequence, and a read error may be involved. The chain couples TRBV29-1 to TRBJ2-7; D unresolved. Germline assignment: CDR1 SQVTM and CDR2 ANQGSEA. The CDR3 extends over 13 amino acids. CDR3 sequence reads: CSVILGNRYEQCF. The CDR3 nucleotides read TGCAGCGTTATACTGGGGAACAGATACGAGCAGTGCTTC.

This chain joins TRBV10-3 and TRBJ2-2; 15 nucleotides line up with TRBD2. V lost 3 bases to trimming and J lost 4 bases; unmatched junction nucleotides: 9. Germline CDR1 ENHRY, CDR2 SYGVKD. The CDR3 runs 19 residues. The CDR3 here is CAISESRTSGRVSTGELFF. The CDR3 DNA sequence: TGTGCCATCAGTGAATCCCGGACTAGCGGGAGGGTTAGCACCGGGGAGCTGTTTTTT.

The gene calls are TRBV6-5 and TRBJ2-7, with 8 positions matching TRBD1. J lost 0 bases, V lost 7 bases, and 8 bases had no gene match. Germline V gene data show CDR1 as MNHEY and CDR2 as SVGAGI. The CDR3 has 15 amino acids. CDR3 region: CASTAKQGDSYEQYF. In nucleotides, the CDR3 is TGTGCCAGCACGGCCAAACAGGGGGACTCCTACGAGCAGTACTTC.

This clonotype was seen repeatedly, ten times or more. The chain is built from TRBV6-4 and TRBJ2-6, with D uncertain. Germline V gene sequence: CDR1 MRHNA, CDR2 SNTAGT. This CDR3 is built from 16 residues. Trimming removed 0 bases at V and 0 bases at J, with 6 bases between. CDR3 amino acids: CASSDSGSSGANVLTF. The CDR3 nucleotides read TGTGCCAGCAGTGACTCCGGCAGCTCTGGGGCCAACGTCCTGACTTTC.

This chain connects TRBV6-5 to TRBJ1-5; 7 bases agree with TRBD1. V lost 5 bases, J lost 2 bases, and 3 bases stayed unmatched. The CDR3 contains 14 residues. Germline assignment: CDR1 MNHEY and CDR2 SVGAGI. The CDR3 region is CASSRGQGNQPQHF. In nucleotides, the CDR3 is TGTGCCAGCAGTCGAGGACAGGGCAATCAGCCCCAGCATTTT.

The chain recombines TRBV7-9 with TRBJ2-7, with 9 bases that match TRBD2. The junction had 6 bases not matched to a gene; V was cut back by 5 bases and J by 4 bases. The germline gives CDR1 SEHNR, CDR2 FQNEAQ (reference sequence). This CDR3 has 14 residues. CDR3 nucleotide sequence: TGTGCCAGCAGCACGTTACTAGCGGGTTACGAGCAGTACTTC. Amino acids: CASSTLLAGYEQYF.

CDR3 amino acids: CANPAAGNYEQYF. Written as DNA, the CDR3 is TGCGCCAACCCGGCAGCGGGAAACTACGAGCAGTACTTC. The rearrangement uses TRBV5-1 and TRBJ2-7; 7 bases line up with TRBD2. CDR1 is SGHRS and CDR2 is YFSETQ in the germline V gene. The ends lost 9 bases at V and 3 bases at J; junction bases unmatched: 9. The CDR3 is 13 residues long.

This clonotype was observed a handful of times. This rearrangement joins TRBV7-8 to TRBJ2-6; D not certain. This CDR3 is 18 amino acids long. Between the trimmed V and J ends, which lost 2 bases and 0 bases, there was a span of 14 bases. Germline lookup yields CDR1 SGHVS and CDR2 FQNEAQ. Written as DNA, the CDR3 is TGTGCCAGCAGCTTACCCGGATTGGATTTCTCTGGGGCCAACGTCCTGACTTTC. Its translation is CASSLPGLDFSGANVLTF. Combining the CDR3 with reference TRBV7-8 and TRBJ2-6 gives the whole variable domain GAGVSQSPRYKVAKRGQDVALRCDPISGHVSLFWYQQALGQGPEFLTYFQNEAQLDKSGLPSDRFFAERPEGSVSTLKIQRTQQEDSAVYLCASSLPGLDFSGANVLTFGAGSRLTVL.

The rearrangement links TRBV11-1 to TRBJ2-7; maybe TRBD1 (8 bases). This CDR3 has 13 amino acids. Germline V gives CDR1 SGHAT, CDR2 FQDESV (reference sequence). V lost 6 bases and J lost 4, with 13 bases in between. The CDR3 nucleotides are TGTGCCAGCAGGAAACAGGGGGGGTACGAGCAGTACTTC. Its translation: CASRKQGGYEQYF. The whole variable domain, filled in from reference TRBV11-1 and TRBJ2-7, reads EAEVAQSPRYKITEKSQAVAFWCDPISGHATLYWYRQILGQGPELLVQFQDESVVDDSQLPKDRFSAERLKGVDSTLKIQPAELGDSAMYLCASRKQGGYEQYFGPGTRLTVT.